The subject of this entry is one T cell receptor beta chain. The sample belongs to a study of T cells in Graves' hyperthyroidism and ophthalmopathy. The source material, RNA transcripts, was used to amplify TCR beta CDR3 regions. When the TCR CDR3 underwent first-round RT-PCR, the HTBI primer set was used. TCRdb re-derived calls from the multiplex PCR reads in MiXCR, one entry per CDR3 protein. Here the sample spans under 300,000 distinct CDR3 sequences, approximately 14% being singletons. Sample: blood. The sequence came from a woman aged 40 to 49 with Graves' hyperthyroidism that later progressed to Graves' ophthalmopathy.

The CDR3 sequence is CASSPPRFPYEQYF. Here the CDR3 DNA reads TGCGCCAGCAGCCCCCCTCGTTTCCCCTACGAGCAGTACTTC. This rearrangement joins TRBV5-1 to TRBJ2-7, with D hard to call. The V and J ends lost 4 bases and 2 bases respectively, with 13 bases between them. Germline V gene sequence: CDR1 SGHRS, CDR2 YFSETQ. The CDR3 has 14 residues.